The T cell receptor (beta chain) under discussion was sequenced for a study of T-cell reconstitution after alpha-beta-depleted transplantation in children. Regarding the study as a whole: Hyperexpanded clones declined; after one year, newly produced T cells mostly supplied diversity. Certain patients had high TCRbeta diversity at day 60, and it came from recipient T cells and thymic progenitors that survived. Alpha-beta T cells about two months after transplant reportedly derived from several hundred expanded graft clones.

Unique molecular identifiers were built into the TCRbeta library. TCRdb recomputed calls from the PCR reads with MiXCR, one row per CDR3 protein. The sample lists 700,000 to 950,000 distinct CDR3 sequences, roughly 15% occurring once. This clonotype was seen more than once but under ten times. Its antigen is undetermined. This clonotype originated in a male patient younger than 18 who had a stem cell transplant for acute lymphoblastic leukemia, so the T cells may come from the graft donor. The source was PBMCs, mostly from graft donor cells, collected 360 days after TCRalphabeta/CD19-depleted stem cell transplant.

This CDR3 is CASRGRTASYEQYF. CDR3 DNA: TGTGCCAGCAGGGGACGGACGGCCTCCTACGAGCAGTACTTC. This chain joins TRBV28 and TRBJ2-7; either TRBD1 or TRBD2 may fit D (5 bases each). V lost 6 bases and J 0 bases, leaving 12 bases between the germline ends. CDR1 is MDHEN, CDR2 SYDVKM, per germline. The CDR3 runs 14 residues.